The 27 T cell receptor beta chains below come from one sample, sequenced in a study of CD8 T cells in ankylosing spondylitis. In TCRdb, the 5' RACE reads were re-called with MiXCR into one record per CDR3 protein. This table holds about 360,000 distinct CDR3 sequences, around 20% found once. The sequencing sample was made of blood, either unsorted or a sorted T cell fraction (not recorded which). The receptors were gathered from a male donor with ankylosing spondylitis or in good health (not recorded which).

The rearrangement joins TRBV7-6 to TRBJ2-1; no reliable D call. This CDR3 has 12 residues. The germline CDR1 and CDR2 sequences are SGHVS and FNYEAQ. V was cut by 5 bases and J by 10 bases, with 12 bases left in between. The CDR3 is CASSLGLQEQFF. DNA of the CDR3: TGTGCCAGCAGCCTAGGCCTACAAGAGCAGTTCTTC.

This clonotype was found a few times. J is TRBJ2-5 and V is TRBV3-1; D could derive from TRBD1 or TRBD2 (6 bases each). The CDR3 runs 16 residues. Germline V gene data show CDR1 as LGHDT and CDR2 as YNNKEL (reference sequence). The V end was cut by 4 bases, the J end by 4 bases, with 19 bases between. CDR3: CASSLWLLARGETQYF. The CDR3 DNA reads TGTGCCAGCAGCCTGTGGTTACTAGCCAGGGGAGAGACCCAGTACTTC.

J is TRBJ2-1 and V is TRBV11-2, with unresolved D. The CDR3 loop spans 17 amino acids. V dropped 4 bases and J dropped 0 bases, with 16 bases sitting between them. Germline assignment: CDR1 SGHAT and CDR2 FQNNGV. The CDR3 DNA sequence: TGTGCCAGCAGCTCGGAAGTTTGGGATTCCTCCTACAATGAGCAGTTCTTC. This gives the protein CASSSEVWDSSYNEQFF.

V is TRBV12-3 or TRBV12-4 and J is TRBJ2-5, with 8 nucleotides matching TRBD2. This CDR3 is built from 15 residues. The trim removed 4 bases at V and 1 base at J, leaving 5 bases unmatched. In DNA form, the CDR3 reads TGTGCCAGCAGTTCCGGGGGGGATATCCAAGAGACCCAGTACTTC. Its protein is CASSSGGDIQETQYF.

This CDR3 reads CSVSQGTYNEQFF. The CDR3 DNA reads TGCAGTGTTTCCCAGGGAACCTACAATGAGCAGTTCTTC. J is TRBJ2-1 and V is TRBV29-1; tentative D call: TRBD1 (5 bases). Germline values: CDR1 SQVTM, CDR2 ANQGSEA. The CDR3 extends over 13 amino acids.

V gene TRBV29-1 combines with J gene TRBJ2-7; TRBD1 is a possible D gene (6 bases). Trimming cost V 4 bases and J 4 bases, with 8 bases left between them. CDR1 is SQVTM, CDR2 ANQGSEA, per germline. The CDR3 totals 11 residues. The CDR3 sequence: CSVGGQYEQYF. Here the CDR3 DNA reads TGCAGCGTTGGAGGACAGTACGAGCAGTACTTC.

This clonotype occurred a few times. The V and J genes are TRBV4-1 and TRBJ2-7, with D tentatively TRBD1 (6 bases). The CDR3 totals 14 residues. Trimming removed 1 base from V and 9 bases from J, with 16 bases in between. CDR1 is MGHRA, CDR2 YSYEKL, per germline. The CDR3 DNA sequence: TGCGCCAGCAGCCAAGGCGACAGGAGTTGGGCGCAGTACTTC. It specifies CASSQGDRSWAQYF.

At least ten counts were recorded for this clonotype. The rearrangement joins TRBV9 to TRBJ2-3; D remains ambiguous. The CDR3 totals 15 residues. The V and J ends lost 0 bases and 1 base respectively, with 9 bases between them. CDR1 is SGDLS, CDR2 YYNGEE, per germline. The CDR3 coding sequence is TGTGCCAGCAGCGTAGATGGGGTGGGCACAGATACGCAGTATTTT. This encodes CASSVDGVGTDTQYF.

The V and J genes are TRBV24-1 and TRBJ2-5; D remains ambiguous. The CDR3 has 14 residues. V was cut by 7 bases and J by 1 base, with 12 bases left in between. Germline V gene lookup returns CDR1 KGHDR and CDR2 SFDVKD. In DNA, the CDR3 is TGTGCCACCAGCGGACCCCTTAGCCAAGAGACCCAGTACTTC. It translates to CATSGPLSQETQYF.

This clonotype occurred a few times. The chain links TRBV2 to TRBJ2-4; 8 nucleotides line up with TRBD1. Germline V gene lookup returns CDR1 SNHLY and CDR2 FYNNEI. The CDR3 consists of 16 residues. V shed 5 bases and J 0 bases; nucleotides not matched to a gene: 6. The CDR3 DNA sequence: TGTGCCAGCAGTACACGACAGGGGTTAGCCAAAAACATTCAGTACTTC. This encodes CASSTRQGLAKNIQYF. The full variable domain, with the rest looked up from reference TRBV2 and TRBJ2-4, is EPEVTQTPSHQVTQMGQEVILRCVPISNHLYFYWYRQILGQKVEFLVSFYNNEISEKSEIFDDQFSVERPDGSNFTLKIRSTKLEDSAMYFCASSTRQGLAKNIQYFGAGTRLSVL.

The sample holds many counts of this clonotype. The chain uses TRBV4-2 and TRBJ2-1; D is ambiguous. This CDR3 contains 12 residues. Germline V gene sequence: CDR1 LGHNA, CDR2 YNFKEQ. Trimming left V 1 base short and J 9 bases short, with 7 bases between. Here the CDR3 DNA reads TGTGCCAGCAGCCAAGGCCCCGGTGAGCAGTTCTTC. Translating it yields CASSQGPGEQFF.

The V call is TRBV20-1, the J call TRBJ2-1; 10 bases line up with TRBD2. After removal of 3 bases from V and 3 bases from J, the junction contained 2 bases not matched to a gene. Germline V gives CDR1 DFQATT, CDR2 SNEGSKA (reference sequence). This CDR3 has 14 amino acids. The CDR3 bases are TGCAGTGCTAGGGAGCGGGGGGGCTACAATGAGCAGTTCTTC. Its translation: CSARERGGYNEQFF.

The V call is TRBV6-2 or TRBV6-3, the J call TRBJ2-1; 8 bases fit TRBD2. CDR3 length: 12 amino acids. CDR1 is MNHEY and CDR2 is SVGEGT in the germline V gene. The CDR3 DNA reads as TGTTCGACTAGCGAGTTATACAATGAGCAGTTCTTC. Amino acids: CSTSELYNEQFF.

This chain links TRBV12-3 or TRBV12-4 with TRBJ2-1; no clear D. Trimming cost V 3 bases and J 6 bases, with 6 bases left between them. There are 12 residues in the CDR3. The CDR3 loop is CASSFLINEQFF. As DNA, the CDR3 is TGTGCCAGCAGTTTCTTGATCAATGAGCAGTTCTTC.

This clonotype was seen ten or more times. J is TRBJ2-3 and V is TRBV27; TRBD2 matches at 9 bases. This CDR3 contains 16 residues. V lost 1 base, J lost 2 bases, and 4 bases stayed unmatched. Germline V gives CDR1 MNHEY, CDR2 SMNVEV (reference sequence). In DNA form, the CDR3 reads TGTGCCAGCAGTTTATTGAGCGGGGGGTCCACAGATACGCAGTATTTT. It encodes CASSLLSGGSTDTQYF.

In this sample, this clonotype turned up a few times. This chain's CDR3 is CASSPRDRGSNYGYTF. CDR3 nucleotides: TGTGCCAGCAGCCCTCGGGACAGGGGGTCCAACTATGGCTACACCTTC. The rearrangement joins TRBV5-6 to TRBJ1-2, with TRBD1 identical over 11 bases. CDR3 size: 16 residues. The junction had 7 bases not matched to a gene; V was cut back by 4 bases and J by 2 bases. Looked up from germline, CDR1 is SGHDT and CDR2 is YYEEEE.

In this sample, this clonotype turned up a few times. The chain joins TRBV6-5 to TRBJ1-2; 9 positions match TRBD1. The CDR3 has 13 amino acids. Germline assignment: CDR1 MNHEY and CDR2 SVGAGI. Trimming cost V 4 bases and J 6 bases; bases outside gene matches: 3. In DNA, the CDR3 is TGTGCCAGCAGTTCGGGACAGGGTCATGGCTACACCTTC. The encoded protein is CASSSGQGHGYTF.

A few counts support this clonotype. This chain uses TRBV29-1 with TRBJ1-1; the D gene is possibly TRBD1 (5 bases). The germline V gene has CDR1 SQVTM and CDR2 ANQGSEA. V lost 7 bases and J lost 5, with 11 bases in between. The CDR3 is made up of 11 amino acids. CDR3 amino acids: CSDTRGTEAFF. CDR3 nucleotide sequence: TGCAGCGATACCCGGGGGACTGAAGCTTTCTTT.

The rearrangement uses TRBV2 and TRBJ2-5; 8 nucleotides agree with TRBD1. The V gene's germline CDR1 is SNHLY and CDR2 FYNNEI. After removal of 6 bases from V and 6 bases from J, the junction contained 9 bases not matched to a gene. This CDR3 contains 14 residues. The CDR3 protein is CASRTDREWKTQYF. Written as DNA, the CDR3 is TGTGCCAGCAGGACGGACAGGGAATGGAAGACCCAGTACTTC.

This clonotype occurred a few times. The chain carries TRBV12-3 or TRBV12-4 and TRBJ2-7; D is unclear. CDR3 size: 12 residues. The germline V and J ends were trimmed by 6 bases and 0 bases, with 6 bases remaining between them. DNA of the CDR3: TGTGCCAGCAGGCCTGGCTCCTACGAGCAGTACTTC. Translation gives CASRPGSYEQYF.

This clonotype was recorded at least ten times. The genes are TRBV25-1 and TRBJ2-1; no firm D call. Trimming shortened V by 1 base and J by 0 bases, and 10 bases separated the two germline ends. Germline loops: CDR1 MGHDK, CDR2 SYGVNS. This CDR3 contains 16 residues. As DNA, the CDR3 is TGTGCCAGCAGTGAATGGGTGGAGAGCTCCTACAATGAGCAGTTCTTC. This gives the protein CASSEWVESSYNEQFF.

This clonotype was found a few times. In DNA, the CDR3 is TGTGCCTCCCAGGCCCTCGGTGAGCAGTTCTTC. Protein sequence: CASQALGEQFF. The chain couples TRBV10-3 to TRBJ2-1; D gene unclear. V was shortened by 11 bases and J by 9 bases, with 14 bases between the two germline ends. The germline V gene has CDR1 ENHRY and CDR2 SYGVKD. The CDR3 spans 11 residues.

V gene TRBV9 combines with J gene TRBJ2-1; D ambiguous. V was cut by 3 bases and J by 9 bases, with 19 bases left in between. Germline CDR1 reads SGDLS; CDR2 reads YYNGEE. CDR3 size: 15 residues. The CDR3 DNA reads TGTGCCAGCAGCGAAACCGGGTCCCTCCTTAGTGAGCAGTTCTTC. Amino acids: CASSETGSLLSEQFF.

The V and J genes are TRBV27 and TRBJ2-3, with 10 bases lining up with TRBD1. The CDR3 spans 14 residues. Per the germline V gene, CDR1 is MNHEY and CDR2 is SMNVEV (reference sequence). V trimming: 6 bases; J trimming: 4 bases; junction bases outside the gene matches: 4. The CDR3 DNA follows: TGTGCCAGCAGATGGGACAGGGGATCAGATACGCAGTATTTT. This translates into CASRWDRGSDTQYF.

This chain joins TRBV20-1 and TRBJ2-7; 11 bases fit TRBD2. With V trimmed by 5 bases and J by 9 bases, 18 bases remained unmatched. Germline V gives CDR1 DFQATT, CDR2 SNEGSKA (reference sequence). The CDR3 is 16 residues long. The CDR3 region is CSASPLETSGDARQYF. The CDR3 DNA follows: TGCAGTGCTTCACCCTTAGAGACTAGCGGGGACGCGCGGCAGTACTTC.

The rearrangement joins TRBV10-3 to TRBJ2-1, with D perhaps TRBD1 or TRBD2 (5 bases each). V was shortened by 3 bases and J by 8 bases, with 14 bases between the two germline ends. Germline V gene sequence: CDR1 ENHRY, CDR2 SYGVKD. CDR3 length: 14 amino acids. Written as DNA, the CDR3 is TGTGCCATCAGTGATGAAGGGGAGAAAGATGAGCAGTTCTTC. This encodes CAISDEGEKDEQFF.

The V gene is TRBV12-3 or TRBV12-4, the J gene TRBJ1-2; D gene unclear. The CDR3 has 14 amino acids. Trimming took off 6 bases at V and 0 bases at J, with 11 bases between the two ends. CDR3 region: CASSWTEPNYGYTF. For the CDR3, the DNA is TGTGCCAGCAGCTGGACGGAGCCTAACTATGGCTACACCTTC.